The text below deals with one TCR beta chain. The record originates from a study of T-cell reconstitution after alpha-beta-depleted transplantation in children. This CDR3 region has 13 residues. Germline V lookup: CDR1 MNHEY, CDR2 SVGEGT. The V segment lost 5 bases and the J segment 10 bases; nucleotides outside the gene matches: 5. Molecular barcoding with unique molecular identifiers was used for the TCRbeta library. TCRdb re-called the PCR reads with MiXCR, one entry per CDR3 protein. The table lists roughly 200,000 distinct CDR3 sequences, roughly 7.5% of them singletons, with about 2.9% in the top ten.

This receptor was obtained from a human donor who donated a stem cell graft to a child with Wiskott-Aldrich syndrome. The gene calls are TRBV6-2 or TRBV6-3 and TRBJ2-1; TRBD2 agrees at 10 bases. The source material was PBMCs from the stem cell graft donor, sampled from the stem cell graft. The DNA for the CDR3 is TGTGCCAGCAGTCTAGCGGGAGAAGGGGAGCAGTTCTTC. Amino acid sequence: CASSLAGEGEQFF.